This T cell receptor beta chain was identified during a study of T-cell reconstitution after alpha-beta-depleted transplantation in children. This clonotype was picked up a small number of times. A library of TCRbeta sequences, prepared with unique molecular identifiers, was generated. One entry per CDR3 protein results from TCRdb running MiXCR on the PCR reads. The sample lists more than 550,000 distinct CDR3 sequences, 10% to 13% occurring once. The ends were cut back, 0 bases at V and 1 base at J, with 13 bases in the middle. The CDR3 sequence is 17 residues long. The germline V gene has CDR1 LGHNA and CDR2 YNFKEQ.

The TCR sequence derives from a human donor who donated a stem cell graft to a child with acute myeloid leukemia. The rearrangement joins TRBV4-2 to TRBJ2-1, with D unresolved. The sequencing used PBMCs from the stem cell graft donor, collected from the stem cell graft. CDR3 nucleotide sequence: TGTGCCAGCAGCCAAGACGGTGACACACAGTCCTACAATGAGCAGTTCTTC. It specifies CASSQDGDTQSYNEQFF.